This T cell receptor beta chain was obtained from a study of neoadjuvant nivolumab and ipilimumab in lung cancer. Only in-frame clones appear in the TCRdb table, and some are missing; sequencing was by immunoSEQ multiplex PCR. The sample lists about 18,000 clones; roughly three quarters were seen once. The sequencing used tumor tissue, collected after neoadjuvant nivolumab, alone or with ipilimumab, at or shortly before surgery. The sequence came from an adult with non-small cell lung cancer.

CDR3 nucleotides: TGCGCCAGCAGCTCTCAACAGGGGAGGTACGAGCAGTACTTC. Translated, it gives CASSSQQGRYEQYF. This chain uses TRBV5-1 with TRBJ2-7, with TRBD1 as a possible D gene (7 bases). There are 14 residues in the CDR3. With 3 bases removed from V and 4 bases from J, the gap between germline ends came to 14 bases. CDR1 is SGHRS and CDR2 is YFSETQ in the germline V gene. The entire variable domain, with the rest obtained from reference TRBV5-1 and TRBJ2-7, is as follows: KAGVTQTPRYLIKTRGQQVTLSCSPISGHRSVSWYQQTPGQGLQFLFEYFSETQRNKGNFPGRFSGRQFSNSRSEMNVSTLELGDSALYLCASSSQQGRYEQYFGPGTRLTVT.